This TCR beta chain was recovered during a study of T cells after yellow fever vaccination. Study results and limitations: Post-booster repertoires again held most primary-vaccination clones (roughly 96% CD4, just under 90% CD8). It was the secondary response that reached its peak faster, day 5 versus 15, but it was weaker.

On this clonotype itself: Its antigen is not identified.

The study made its TCR cDNA through 5'RACE template switching. That step introduced a universal primer site along with UMIs. Each CDR3 protein gets one entry after TCRdb re-called the 5' RACE reads with MiXCR. The sample has 280,000 or so distinct CDR3 sequences; approximately 10% are singletons. V was cut by 0 bases and J by 1 base, with 7 bases left in between. CDR3 length equals 14 residues. The germline gives CDR1 SGDLS, CDR2 YYNGEE. This sequence joins TRBV9 and TRBJ2-5, with D possibly TRBD2 on 6 matching bases. Sequences were derived from CD4+ T cells sorted from PBMCs, sampled 5 days after the yellow fever booster vaccination. The clonotype comes from a man younger than 35 who received the YFV17D yellow fever vaccine. CDR3 region: CASSVGDFQETQYF. CDR3 nucleotides: TGTGCCAGCAGCGTAGGGGACTTCCAAGAGACCCAGTACTTC.